One and the same sample provided the 27 T cell receptor beta chains below, sequenced in a study of blood T cell repertoires in COVID-19. Produced via immunoSEQ multiplex PCR; TCRdb's table is partial and in-frame only. Of 150,000 to 200,000 clones detected, about 88% appear once; the ten largest clones hold approximately 5.5%. The sequenced sample consisted of peripheral blood. Every receptor here comes from a man between 40 and 49 years old with active or convalescent COVID-19.

The chain combines TRBV7-9 with TRBJ1-1; D is possibly TRBD1 (5 bases). V dropped 2 bases and J dropped 2 bases, with 9 bases sitting between them. Germline CDR1 and CDR2: SEHNR and FQNEAQ (reference sequence). The CDR3 extends over 14 amino acids. Here the CDR3 DNA reads TGTGCCAGCAGCTTACAACAGGCAAACACTGAAGCTTTCTTT. It encodes CASSLQQANTEAFF.

The V call is TRBV5-8, the J call TRBJ1-2; 7 nucleotides match TRBD1. Germline values: CDR1 SGHTS, CDR2 YDEGEE. The V segment lost 4 bases and the J segment 4 bases; nucleotides outside the gene matches: 7. The CDR3 length is 14 residues. CDR3 sequence (DNA): TGTGCCAGCAGCAATAAGGGACAGCCCTATGGCTACACCTTC. It encodes CASSNKGQPYGYTF.

J is TRBJ1-1 and V is TRBV7-8; 7 nucleotides agree with TRBD1. J gave up 0 bases and V 5 bases, and 9 bases lay outside the gene matches. The CDR3 length is 16 residues. Germline CDR1 is SGHVS and CDR2 is FQNEAQ. This CDR3 reads CASSKRDRSMNTEAFF. In DNA, the CDR3 is TGTGCCAGCAGCAAACGGGACAGAAGTATGAACACTGAAGCTTTCTTT.

V is TRBV6-5 and J is TRBJ1-2, with TRBD1 identical over 7 bases. This CDR3 has 15 residues. J lost 4 bases, V lost 5 bases, and 10 bases had no gene match. Germline assignment: CDR1 MNHEY and CDR2 SVGAGI. Here the CDR3 reads CASSRSTGQIYGYTF. Written as DNA, the CDR3 is TGTGCCAGCAGTCGGTCTACGGGACAGATCTATGGCTACACCTTC.

This clone was detected only a few times. The V gene is TRBV5-1, the J gene TRBJ1-1; D ambiguous. From germline, CDR1 is SGHRS and CDR2 YFSETQ. The CDR3 has 14 amino acids. V lost 0 bases to trimming and J lost 5 bases, with 11 bases between them. This CDR3 reads CASSLGEGRTEAFF. The CDR3 DNA is TGCGCCAGCAGCTTGGGAGAGGGTCGGACTGAAGCTTTCTTT.

J is TRBJ2-7 and V is TRBV11-3, with D maybe TRBD1 (5 bases). V shed 0 bases and J shed 9 bases, with 9 bases lying between them. The CDR3 is 12 residues long. Germline CDR1 is SGHNT and CDR2 is YENEEA. This CDR3 reads CASSLEVGRQYF. The CDR3 DNA reads as TGTGCCAGCAGCTTAGAGGTGGGGCGGCAGTACTTC.

This chain connects TRBV18 to TRBJ2-2; D is unclear. This CDR3 has 12 residues. V lost 5 bases and J lost 5, with 6 bases in between. CDR1 is KGHSH and CDR2 is LQKENI in the germline V gene. For the CDR3, the DNA is TGTGCCAGCTCAGACGGGACCGGGGAGCTGTTTTTT. This encodes CASSDGTGELFF.

Points on this clone: Other DNA sequences in the same sample also yield this CDR3. This chain links TRBV3-1 (or the pseudogene TRBV3-2) with TRBJ1-1; D ambiguous. Germline V lookup: CDR1 LGHDT, CDR2 YNNKEL (reference sequence). The CDR3 is made up of 14 amino acids. Deletions cut 1 base from V and 1 base from J, with 7 bases between. CDR3 DNA sequence: TGTGCCAGCAGCCAAGTTGGCGGGAACACTGAAGCTTTCTTT. Protein sequence: CASSQVGGNTEAFF.

The chain couples TRBV28 to TRBJ1-1; the D is unclear. Germline CDR1 reads MDHEN; CDR2 reads SYDVKM. Deletions cut 10 bases from V and 6 bases from J, with 15 bases between. The CDR3 runs 12 residues. The CDR3 DNA follows: TGTGCCACTACAAAAAGCGGACCTGAAGCTTTCTTT. It is translated as CATTKSGPEAFF. Based on the CDR3 plus reference TRBV28 and TRBJ1-1, the full variable domain is DVKVTQSSRYLVKRTGEKVFLECVQDMDHENMFWYRQDPGLGLRLIYFSYDVKMKEKGDIPEGYSVSREKKERFSLILESASTNQTSMYLCATTKSGPEAFFGQGTRLTVV.

The V and J genes are TRBV11-2 and TRBJ1-3, with D possibly matching TRBD1 (5 bases). The germline CDR1 and CDR2 sequences are SGHAT and FQNNGV. The CDR3 runs to 16 residues. V lost 2 bases and J lost 0, with 11 bases in between. CDR3 nucleotide sequence: TGTGCCAGCAGCTTAACGACAGATAACTCTGGAAACACCATATATTTT. Protein product: CASSLTTDNSGNTIYF.

This clone was found once. The rearrangement uses TRBV5-1 and TRBJ1-6, with 8 bases fitting TRBD1. CDR3 length equals 16 residues. Germline loops: CDR1 SGHRS, CDR2 YFSETQ. V was clipped by 0 bases and J by 10 bases; unmatched bases: 9. This CDR3 reads CASSLVSDRDGSPLHF. In DNA form, the CDR3 reads TGCGCCAGCAGCTTGGTTTCGGACAGGGATGGGTCACCCCTCCACTTT.

The chain links TRBV5-5 to TRBJ1-2, with 8 bases fitting TRBD1. Looked up from germline, CDR1 is SGHKS and CDR2 is YYEKEE (reference sequence). The CDR3 runs 13 residues. V lost 1 base, J lost 6 bases, and 2 bases stayed unmatched. The CDR3 reads CASSLSGGDGYTF. In nucleotides, the CDR3 is TGTGCCAGCAGCTTGTCAGGGGGCGATGGCTACACCTTC.

The CDR3 DNA sequence: TGTGCCAGCAGTTACTCCAGGTCCTATAGCAATCAGCCCCAGCATTTT. Protein product: CASSYSRSYSNQPQHF. The J gene is TRBJ1-5, the V gene TRBV6-2 or TRBV6-3; D is undetermined. Germline-derived CDR1 and CDR2 are MNHEY and SVGEGT. V lost 0 bases and J lost 0, with 9 bases in between. The CDR3 sequence is 16 residues long.

The chain carries TRBV4-1 and TRBJ1-2, with TRBD1 as a possible D gene (5 bases). Germline V gene sequence: CDR1 MGHRA, CDR2 YSYEKL. This CDR3 region has 14 residues. Deletions cut 6 bases from V and 4 bases from J, with 15 bases between. The CDR3 reads CASRTAGGGYGYTF. The CDR3 DNA sequence: TGCGCCAGCAGGACCGCGGGGGGAGGCTATGGCTACACCTTC.

The sample holds a few counts of this clone. The chain links TRBV28 to TRBJ1-1, with D possibly being TRBD1 (5 bases). With 7 bases removed from V and 0 bases from J, the gap between germline ends came to 18 bases. The CDR3 runs to 16 residues. Germline V gives CDR1 MDHEN, CDR2 SYDVKM. The CDR3 here is CASNNIPGEVNTEAFF. CDR3 DNA: TGTGCCAGCAATAACATCCCGGGGGAGGTGAACACTGAAGCTTTCTTT. The whole variable domain, filled in from reference TRBV28 and TRBJ1-1, reads DVKVTQSSRYLVKRTGEKVFLECVQDMDHENMFWYRQDPGLGLRLIYFSYDVKMKEKGDIPEGYSVSREKKERFSLILESASTNQTSMYLCASNNIPGEVNTEAFFGQGTRLTVV.

J is TRBJ2-2 and V is TRBV11-2; D is unclear. V was clipped by 1 base and J by 6 bases, with 9 bases between them. The V gene's germline CDR1 is SGHAT and CDR2 FQNNGV. The CDR3 sequence is 14 residues long. The chain's CDR3 is CASSLGLRSGELFF. CDR3 sequence (DNA): TGTGCCAGCAGCTTAGGTCTGCGGTCCGGGGAGCTGTTTTTT.

The gene calls are TRBV27 and TRBJ1-6; D is ambiguous. This CDR3 has 13 amino acids. Germline-derived CDR1 and CDR2 are MNHEY and SMNVEV (reference sequence). Trimming stripped 3 bases from V and 8 bases from J, with 8 bases between. The CDR3 reads CASSFYQDSPLHF. The CDR3 DNA sequence: TGTGCCAGCAGTTTTTATCAGGATTCACCCCTCCACTTT.

The chain is built from TRBV29-1 and TRBJ1-1; 7 nucleotides match TRBD1. This CDR3 region has 13 residues. Germline V lookup: CDR1 SQVTM, CDR2 ANQGSEA. J gave up 4 bases and V 6 bases, and 8 bases lay outside the gene matches. In DNA, the CDR3 is TGCAGCGTCTTGACAGGGAGGAGCACTGAAGCTTTCTTT. Translation: CSVLTGRSTEAFF.

The CDR3 here is CSASLGNEQFF. DNA of the CDR3: TGCAGTGCTAGTCTCGGCAATGAGCAGTTCTTC. The chain joins TRBV20-1 to TRBJ2-1, with D uncertain. Germline V gives CDR1 DFQATT, CDR2 SNEGSKA (reference sequence). Trimming left V 3 bases short and J 6 bases short, with 6 bases between. This CDR3 has 11 residues.

The chain couples TRBV5-4 to TRBJ2-5; tentatively, D is TRBD2 (6 bases). The CDR3 is 14 residues long. Germline V gives CDR1 SGHNT, CDR2 YYREEE (reference sequence). Trimming took off 2 bases at V and 2 bases at J, with 10 bases between the two ends. The CDR3 reads CASSFGGTQETQYF. CDR3 sequence (DNA): TGTGCCAGCAGCTTCGGGGGAACACAAGAGACCCAGTACTTC.

The rearrangement links TRBV5-1 to TRBJ2-3; 11 bases map to TRBD2. The V gene end was trimmed by 8 bases and the J gene end by 1 base; junction bases not matched to a gene: 15. The CDR3 loop spans 18 amino acids. The germline V gene has CDR1 SGHRS and CDR2 YFSETQ. The DNA of the CDR3 is TGCGCCAGTACCCCCGGAACTAGCGGGAGTTTGGGCACAGATACGCAGTATTTT. This gives the protein CASTPGTSGSLGTDTQYF.

This clone was seen just once. V usage is TRBV19 and J usage is TRBJ1-6; TRBD1 might be the D (6 bases). Trimming cost V 6 bases and J 12 bases, with 24 bases left between them. CDR3 length: 16 residues. The V gene's germline CDR1 is LNHDA and CDR2 SQIVND (reference sequence). CDR3 in DNA: TGTGCCAGTAGCCTCCGGGGGGACACGAACCCCAGACCCCTCCACTTT. This codes for CASSLRGDTNPRPLHF.

This chain connects TRBV7-2 to TRBJ1-4; tentative D call: TRBD1 (5 bases). Looked up from germline, CDR1 is SGHTA and CDR2 is FQGNSA. The CDR3 sequence is 15 residues long. V gave up 4 bases and J gave up 0 bases, with 9 bases separating them. The CDR3 DNA reads TGTGCCAGCAGCTCACCGGGGGCAACTAATGAAAAACTGTTTTTT. It encodes CASSSPGATNEKLFF.

The rearrangement links TRBV25-1 to TRBJ2-3, with TRBD1 identical over 9 bases. Germline values: CDR1 MGHDK, CDR2 SYGVNS. The CDR3 consists of 17 residues. Trimming cost V 1 base and J 2 bases; bases outside gene matches: 7. CDR3: CASSELGQGGNTDTQYF. DNA of the CDR3: TGTGCCAGCAGTGAATTGGGACAGGGTGGAAACACAGATACGCAGTATTTT.

The chain joins TRBV10-3 to TRBJ2-7; 7 bases agree with TRBD1. Germline loops: CDR1 ENHRY, CDR2 SYGVKD. Losses at the gene ends were 4 bases for V and 2 bases for J; bases not matched to a gene: 5. The CDR3 runs 14 residues. The CDR3 is CAISVGTVTYEQYF. The DNA for the CDR3 is TGTGCCATCAGTGTAGGGACAGTAACCTACGAGCAGTACTTC.

This clone was counted once. The chain joins TRBV4-2 to TRBJ2-7, with TRBD1 matching over 9 bases. V lost 4 bases and J lost 6; bases outside the gene matches: 7. The CDR3 is 14 amino acids. Per germline, CDR1 LGHNA and CDR2 YNFKEQ. CDR3 protein: CASSPPGQGSEQYF. The CDR3 DNA reads TGTGCCAGCAGCCCCCCGGGACAGGGTAGCGAGCAGTACTTC.

The genes are TRBV7-9 and TRBJ1-3; 7 nucleotides align to TRBD1. The CDR3 loop spans 17 amino acids. V gave up 5 bases and J gave up 3 bases; unmatched junction bases: 13. Germline CDR1 SEHNR, CDR2 FQNEAQ (reference sequence). This CDR3 reads CASSPSPDRPDGNTIYF. The DNA for the CDR3 is TGTGCCAGCAGCCCCAGCCCGGACAGGCCTGATGGAAACACCATATATTTT.